These 19 T cell receptor beta chains came from one sample sequenced in a study of blood T cell repertoires in COVID-19. Using immunoSEQ multiplex PCR, the repertoire was profiled, and TCRdb retains in-frame clones only, with some absent. The repertoire has about 280,000 clones, about 91% of them found once; the top ten carry around 2.8%. Sequences were obtained from PBMCs or T cells enriched from blood (not recorded which). The receptor source for this set is a man between 40 and 49 years old who had been exposed to COVID-19.

The chain links TRBV5-1 to TRBJ2-5; the match to TRBD1 covers 9 bases. Germline V gives CDR1 SGHRS, CDR2 YFSETQ. V lost 4 bases to trimming and J lost 2 bases; unmatched junction nucleotides: 12. This CDR3 comprises 17 residues. This CDR3 reads CASSRGQGVVVQETQYF. The CDR3 coding sequence is TGCGCCAGCAGCAGGGGACAGGGAGTAGTAGTACAAGAGACCCAGTACTTC. The whole variable domain, remainder taken from reference TRBV5-1 and TRBJ2-5, is KAGVTQTPRYLIKTRGQQVTLSCSPISGHRSVSWYQQTPGQGLQFLFEYFSETQRNKGNFPGRFSGRQFSNSRSEMNVSTLELGDSALYLCASSRGQGVVVQETQYFGPGTRLLVL.

The rearrangement joins TRBV7-2 to TRBJ2-7; D perhaps matches TRBD2 (6 bases). V lost 7 bases and J 3 bases, leaving 13 bases between the germline ends. This CDR3 region has 13 residues. Germline assignment: CDR1 SGHTA and CDR2 FQGNSA. The CDR3 DNA reads TGTGCCAGCATGGGTGGAGGGGACTACGAGCAGTACTTC. Its protein product is CASMGGGDYEQYF.

This chain uses TRBV3-1 (or the pseudogene TRBV3-2) with TRBJ2-5; TRBD1 matches 8 bases. Trimming removed 2 bases from V and 5 bases from J; junction bases left unmatched: 4. This CDR3 has 14 residues. The germline V gene encodes CDR1 LGHDT and CDR2 YNNKEL (reference sequence). In DNA, the CDR3 is TGTGCCAGCAGCCAACCGGGACAGGCGGAGACCCAGTACTTC. Translating it yields CASSQPGQAETQYF.

V and J are TRBV27 and TRBJ2-5; weak D call: TRBD1 (5 bases). CDR1 is MNHEY and CDR2 is SMNVEV in the germline V gene (reference sequence). Between the trimmed V and J ends, which lost 6 bases and 2 bases, there was a span of 13 bases. The CDR3 extends over 14 amino acids. CDR3 in amino acids: CASSDSGLQETQYF. The CDR3 nucleotides are TGTGCCAGCAGCGACTCAGGGTTACAAGAGACCCAGTACTTC.

The chain has TRBV19 and TRBJ2-7; the D gene is possibly TRBD2 (5 bases). There are 15 residues in the CDR3. CDR1 and CDR2 from the germline V gene are LNHDA and SQIVND (reference sequence). V was shortened by 6 bases and J by 0 bases, with 15 bases between the two germline ends. CDR3 nucleotide sequence: TGTGCCAGTAGCCTTTCCGCAGACTACTCCTACGAGCAGTACTTC. Translation: CASSLSADYSYEQYF. The variable domain in full, completed from reference TRBV19 and TRBJ2-7, reads DGGITQSPKYLFRKEGQNVTLSCEQNLNHDAMYWYRQDPGQGLRLIYYSQIVNDFQKGDIAEGYSVSREKKESFPLTVTSAQKNPTAFYLCASSLSADYSYEQYFGPGTRLTVT.

This chain connects TRBV12-3 or TRBV12-4 to TRBJ2-2; no clear D. V was shortened by 7 bases and J by 6 bases, with 9 bases between the two germline ends. This CDR3 region has 12 residues. CDR3 loop: CASTMIAGELFF. The CDR3 DNA follows: TGTGCCAGCACTATGATCGCCGGGGAGCTGTTTTTT.

The gene calls are TRBV2 and TRBJ1-5; 8 nucleotides line up with TRBD1. Germline lookup yields CDR1 SNHLY and CDR2 FYNNEI. The CDR3 has 14 residues. Trimming cost V 7 bases and J 4 bases; bases outside gene matches: 6. CDR3 nucleotides: TGTGCCAGCACTTATCGACAGGGGAATCAGCCCCAGCATTTT. This translates into CASTYRQGNQPQHF.

V usage is TRBV29-1 and J usage is TRBJ1-3; 9 bases are a match to TRBD1. V shed 6 bases and J 8 bases; nucleotides not matched to a gene: 5. This CDR3 contains 12 residues. CDR1 is SQVTM and CDR2 is ANQGSEA in the germline V gene. CDR3: CSVGTGRDTIYF. CDR3 nucleotides: TGCAGCGTAGGGACAGGGCGGGACACCATATATTTT.

This chain joins TRBV7-2 and TRBJ2-7, with D perhaps TRBD1 (6 bases). Germline CDR1 and CDR2: SGHTA and FQGNSA. The V and J ends lost 3 bases and 2 bases respectively, with 14 bases between them. This CDR3 region has 15 residues. The CDR3 coding sequence is TGTGCCAGCAGCTTCGCGACAGGTAACACCTACGAGCAGTACTTC. Its translation is CASSFATGNTYEQYF.

There are a few counts of this clone. This chain joins TRBV7-3 and TRBJ2-1; the match to TRBD2 covers 10 bases. V was pared by 5 bases and J by 7 bases, with 14 bases of the junction left unmatched. The germline V gene encodes CDR1 SGHTA and CDR2 FQGTGA. The CDR3 is 17 amino acids. CDR3 amino acids: CASSANPSGSFSNEQFF. The DNA for the CDR3 is TGTGCCAGCAGCGCTAACCCTAGCGGGAGCTTCAGTAATGAGCAGTTCTTC.

The chain is built from TRBV20-1 and TRBJ2-1; 11 nucleotides agree with TRBD2. J lost 9 bases, V lost 3 bases, and 7 bases had no gene match. The germline V gene encodes CDR1 DFQATT and CDR2 SNEGSKA (reference sequence). CDR3 size: 14 residues. DNA for the CDR3: TGCAGTGCTAGTTTTACTAGCGGGAGAAGTGAGCAGTTCTTC. Translating gives CSASFTSGRSEQFF.

The V and J genes are TRBV19 and TRBJ1-5; tentative D call: TRBD1 (6 bases). This CDR3 region has 18 residues. Trimming cost V 0 bases and J 0 bases, with 15 bases left between them. The germline V gene has CDR1 LNHDA and CDR2 SQIVND (reference sequence). The CDR3 sequence: CASSIDLRTDYSNQPQHF. The DNA for the CDR3 is TGTGCCAGTAGTATAGACCTTAGGACAGATTATAGCAATCAGCCCCAGCATTTT.

V is TRBV15 and J is TRBJ1-5; 9 positions match TRBD1. Germline V gene sequence: CDR1 LNHNV, CDR2 YYDKDF (reference sequence). The CDR3 is made up of 16 amino acids. J lost 4 bases, V lost 5 bases, and 9 bases had no gene match. CDR3 amino acids: CATSGGQGVGNQPQHF. In nucleotides, the CDR3 is TGTGCCACCAGCGGGGGACAGGGAGTCGGAAATCAGCCCCAGCATTTT.

The chain recombines TRBV2 with TRBJ1-4, with TRBD1 identical over 7 bases. The CDR3 has 14 residues. Germline values: CDR1 SNHLY, CDR2 FYNNEI. V shed 7 bases and J 7 bases; nucleotides not matched to a gene: 9. DNA for the CDR3: TGTGCCAGCACCGACAGGGCAAATTCTGAAAAACTGTTTTTT. Protein product: CASTDRANSEKLFF.

This clone was recorded once. The same CDR3 can be traced to other DNA sequences in this sample. The V call is TRBV7-9, the J call TRBJ1-1; D gene unclear. Per germline, CDR1 SEHNR and CDR2 FQNEAQ (reference sequence). The CDR3 loop spans 13 amino acids. Trimming removed 1 base from V and 1 base from J, with 4 bases in between. The CDR3 region is CASSLERNTEAFF. The CDR3 region has the DNA TGTGCCAGCAGCTTAGAGAGGAACACTGAAGCTTTCTTT.

The CDR3 loop reads CASSLVGASTEAFF. The CDR3 DNA reads as TGTGCCAGCAGCTTGGTGGGGGCCAGCACTGAAGCTTTCTTT. The J gene is TRBJ1-1, the V gene TRBV5-4; maybe TRBD1 (6 bases). This CDR3 has 14 amino acids. CDR1 is SGHNT and CDR2 is YYREEE in the germline V gene (reference sequence). Trimming removed 0 bases at V and 4 bases at J, with 10 bases between.

This clone was counted a single time. The chain is built from TRBV3-1 (or the pseudogene TRBV3-2) and TRBJ1-2; weak D call: TRBD1 (5 bases). Trimming took 0 bases from V and 3 from J, leaving 8 bases between them. The CDR3 covers 14 residues. Germline V gene sequence: CDR1 LGHDT, CDR2 YNNKEL (reference sequence). The CDR3, as DNA: TGTGCCAGCAGCCAAGAACGGGGGGACTATGGCTACACCTTC. This gives the protein CASSQERGDYGYTF.

The J gene is TRBJ2-3, the V gene TRBV20-1, with 8 nucleotides matching TRBD1. The length of the CDR3 is 14 residues. The V gene end was trimmed by 3 bases and the J gene end by 3 bases; junction bases not matched to a gene: 5. Per germline, CDR1 DFQATT and CDR2 SNEGSKA (reference sequence). The CDR3 DNA reads TGCAGTGCTAGTCTGCAGGGGGCGACAGATACGCAGTATTTT. It specifies CSASLQGATDTQYF.

V is TRBV4-1 and J is TRBJ2-7; TRBD2 aligns across 10 bases. V was clipped by 2 bases and J by 2 bases; unmatched bases: 12. Germline V CDR1 and CDR2: MGHRA, YSYEKL. The CDR3 runs 18 residues. The CDR3 DNA reads as TGCGCCAGCAGCCAACTTACAGTGACTAGCGGGCCAACCTACGAGCAGTACTTC. Its protein product is CASSQLTVTSGPTYEQYF.